The 29 T cell receptor beta chains listed next were all sequenced from one sample in a study of beta chain features in type 1 diabetes (dated by TCRdb to 2016 to 2018). Study-level results and caveats: Type 1 diabetes patients showed a moderate but significant shortening of TCRB CDR3 length in all four CD4+ subsets.

Receptor libraries were prepared by the immunoSEQ multiplex PCR assay. The entire amount of isolated RNA was reverse transcribed using the High Capacity cDNA Reverse Transcription Kit, so the sequenced TCRB transcripts were expressed ones. Held by TCRdb, this immuneACCESS table contains in-frame sequences only and omits some clones. Under half of the omission traces to an unresolved V gene where checked; the cause of the rest is unknown. The sample yields more than 250,000 clones; around 22% were counted once. The top ten hold around 0.012% of the sample. Their target antigens are unknown. Sequencing was performed on naive CD4+ T cells from blood. The sample's cell subset or site label, decoded: true naive CD4+ T cells. All receptors derive from a woman in her twenties or thirties with type 1 diabetes.

This clone showed up just a few times. The chain couples TRBV5-1 to TRBJ2-2; the D is unclear. Trimming took off 0 bases at V and 7 bases at J, with 10 bases between the two ends. Looked up from germline, CDR1 is SGHRS and CDR2 is YFSETQ. The CDR3 runs to 14 residues. The CDR3 DNA reads TGCGCCAGCAGCTTGGCCTCCCCCGGCGGGGAGCTGTTTTTT. This sequence encodes CASSLASPGGELFF.

The chain is built from TRBV29-1 and TRBJ1-1; D is ambiguous. Trimming pared 5 bases from V and 2 bases from J, leaving 12 bases between. The CDR3 extends over 13 amino acids. Germline CDR1 and CDR2: SQVTM and ANQGSEA. The CDR3 DNA reads as TGCAGCGTTAGAAGAGGTCCCAACACTGAAGCTTTCTTT. Protein sequence: CSVRRGPNTEAFF.

This chain connects TRBV27 to TRBJ1-2; TRBD1 aligns across 9 bases. J lost 4 bases, V lost 5 bases, and 8 bases had no gene match. CDR1 and CDR2 (germline): MNHEY, SMNVEV (reference sequence). There are 15 residues in the CDR3. The CDR3 bases are TGTGCCAGCAGTCCATGGACAGGGGCTGGCTATGGCTACACCTTC. This codes for CASSPWTGAGYGYTF.

The CDR3 nucleotides read TGCGCCAGCAGCCAAGATACGGGACTTTCCAATGAGCAGTTCTTC. Amino acid sequence: CASSQDTGLSNEQFF. This rearrangement joins TRBV4-1 to TRBJ2-1, with a weak D call TRBD2 (6 bases). Germline V lookup: CDR1 MGHRA, CDR2 YSYEKL. This CDR3 is 15 amino acids long. Trimming took off 0 bases at V and 6 bases at J, with 12 bases between the two ends.

The rearrangement uses TRBV7-9 and TRBJ1-1; 9 bases are a match to TRBD1. In germline, CDR1 is SEHNR, CDR2 FQNEAQ (reference sequence). The junction had 5 bases not matched to a gene; V was cut back by 5 bases and J by 1 base. The CDR3 length is 15 residues. CDR3 nucleotides: TGTGCCAGCAGCGCATGGGACAGGGCGAACACTGAAGCTTTCTTT. It yields the protein CASSAWDRANTEAFF. Full variable domain (remainder filled in from reference TRBV7-9 and TRBJ1-1): DTGVSQNPRHKITKRGQNVTFRCDPISEHNRLYWYRQTLGQGPEFLTYFQNEAQLEKSRLLSDRFSAERPKGSFSTLEIQRTEQGDSAMYLCASSAWDRANTEAFFGQGTRLTVV.

This clone was picked up a small number of times. This chain joins TRBV9 and TRBJ2-2, with 9 bases lining up with TRBD1. Germline values: CDR1 SGDLS, CDR2 YYNGEE. V shed 3 bases and J 4 bases; nucleotides not matched to a gene: 4. The CDR3 spans 15 residues. The CDR3 DNA reads as TGTGCCAGCAGCGACAGGGGGCGAAGCACCGGGGAGCTGTTTTTT. The encoded protein is CASSDRGRSTGELFF.

V is TRBV29-1 and J is TRBJ1-1; the D is unclear. V gave up 1 base and J gave up 0 bases, with 12 bases separating them. Germline V gene sequence: CDR1 SQVTM, CDR2 ANQGSEA. The CDR3 has 15 residues. This CDR3 reads CSVEGVEAVNTEAFF. The CDR3 bases are TGCAGCGTTGAAGGGGTGGAGGCAGTGAACACTGAAGCTTTCTTT.

This chain uses TRBV30 with TRBJ2-5; D remains unclear. Trimming removed 3 bases at V and 5 bases at J, with 10 bases between. Germline V CDR1 and CDR2: GTSNPN, SVGIG (reference sequence). This CDR3 is built from 12 residues. In DNA, the CDR3 is TGTGCCTGGAGATCACTCGGTGAGACCCAGTACTTC. Its protein is CAWRSLGETQYF.

The chain links TRBV29-1 to TRBJ2-7; D gene ambiguous. The CDR3 runs to 12 residues. CDR1 is SQVTM, CDR2 ANQGSEA, per germline. The V end was cut by 2 bases, the J end by 2 bases, with 7 bases between. The CDR3 nucleotides are TGCAGCGTTGAACTGCAGGCCTACGAGCAGTACTTC. Amino acids: CSVELQAYEQYF.

The rearrangement uses TRBV29-1 and TRBJ1-1; 7 nucleotides align to TRBD1. CDR1 SQVTM and CDR2 ANQGSEA come from the germline V gene. The CDR3 spans 13 residues. V trimming: 4 bases; J trimming: 0 bases; junction bases outside the gene matches: 2. In nucleotides, the CDR3 is TGCAGCGTTGCGGGACAGTTGAACACTGAAGCTTTCTTT. Amino acid sequence: CSVAGQLNTEAFF.

This clone was detected a few times. This chain joins TRBV19 and TRBJ1-1; no reliable D call. The V gene lost 3 bases and the J gene lost 6 bases, with 20 bases spanning the gap. Germline V gene data show CDR1 as LNHDA and CDR2 as SQIVND (reference sequence). CDR3 length equals 16 residues. CDR3 bases: TGTGCCAGTAGTATCCCAGGAGGCAGGCCGAGGGCTGAAGCTTTCTTT. As protein: CASSIPGGRPRAEAFF.

The genes are TRBV4-2 and TRBJ2-1; D unclear. V was clipped by 0 bases and J by 3 bases, with 9 bases between them. This CDR3 comprises 15 residues. Per the germline V gene, CDR1 is LGHNA and CDR2 is YNFKEQ. CDR3: CASSQDWAGYNEQFF. In DNA, the CDR3 is TGTGCCAGCAGCCAAGATTGGGCAGGCTACAATGAGCAGTTCTTC.

This chain uses TRBV5-4 with TRBJ2-5, with 7 bases matching TRBD2. This CDR3 contains 15 residues. Losses at the gene ends were 3 bases for V and 1 base for J; bases not matched to a gene: 6. Per the germline V gene, CDR1 is SGHNT and CDR2 is YYREEE (reference sequence). The CDR3 protein is CASSYGRSVQETQYF. The CDR3 DNA follows: TGTGCCAGCAGCTACGGGAGGTCTGTCCAAGAGACCCAGTACTTC.

This clone was detected a few times. The chain carries TRBV19 and TRBJ2-1, with TRBD2 matching 8 bases. The V segment lost 5 bases and the J segment 9 bases; nucleotides outside the gene matches: 6. The CDR3 covers 13 residues. The germline V gene encodes CDR1 LNHDA and CDR2 SQIVND (reference sequence). As DNA, the CDR3 is TGTGCCAGTAGTGAACAGGGACTAGGTGAGCAGTTCTTC. This encodes CASSEQGLGEQFF.

This clone was found a few times. DNA of the CDR3: TGTGCCAGCAGGCACTGGACCGGGGAGCTGTTTTTT. Translation: CASRHWTGELFF. The chain has TRBV28 and TRBJ2-2; D unclear. The germline V gene encodes CDR1 MDHEN and CDR2 SYDVKM. The CDR3 is 12 amino acids. Trimming shortened V by 6 bases and J by 5 bases, and 7 bases separated the two germline ends.

This clone was seen a handful of times. The J gene is TRBJ2-7, the V gene TRBV30; D ambiguous. This CDR3 contains 14 residues. Per the germline V gene, CDR1 is GTSNPN and CDR2 is SVGIG (reference sequence). The germline V and J ends were trimmed by 2 bases and 9 bases, with 20 bases remaining between them. CDR3: CAWSWYSTKDGQYF. The DNA for the CDR3 is TGTGCCTGGAGTTGGTACAGTACGAAAGACGGGCAGTACTTC.

The chain is built from TRBV4-1 and TRBJ2-1, with 10 bases fitting TRBD2. CDR3 length: 16 amino acids. Germline values: CDR1 MGHRA, CDR2 YSYEKL. With V trimmed by 1 base and J by 6 bases, 6 bases remained unmatched. The CDR3 reads CASSQGGASGSNEQFF. In nucleotides, the CDR3 is TGCGCCAGCAGCCAAGGTGGGGCTAGCGGGAGCAATGAGCAGTTCTTC.

This clone was found a few times. The chain carries TRBV29-1 and TRBJ2-7; 13 positions match TRBD2. Trimming cost V 7 bases and J 4 bases; bases outside gene matches: 4. The germline V gene encodes CDR1 SQVTM and CDR2 ANQGSEA. The CDR3 runs 13 residues. The CDR3 bases are TGCAGCGCCGGACTAGCGGGAGCTTACGAGCAGTACTTC. Translation gives CSAGLAGAYEQYF.

The chain couples TRBV30 to TRBJ2-3, with 12 bases aligning to TRBD2. This CDR3 region has 15 residues. From germline, CDR1 is GTSNPN and CDR2 SVGIG (reference sequence). Here the CDR3 reads CASTSGSLSADTQYF. The DNA for the CDR3 is TGTGCTTCGACTAGCGGGAGCCTGAGCGCAGATACGCAGTATTTT. The entire variable domain, with the rest obtained from reference TRBV30 and TRBJ2-3, is as follows: SQTIHQWPATLVQPVGSPLSLECTVEGTSNPNLYWYRQAAGRGLQLLFYSVGIGQISSEVPQNLSASRPQDRQFILSSKKLLLSDSGFYLCASTSGSLSADTQYFGPGTRLTVL.

This chain uses TRBV5-1 with TRBJ1-1; 9 bases are a match to TRBD1. J lost 7 bases, V lost 1 base, and 5 bases had no gene match. This CDR3 spans 14 amino acids. Looked up from germline, CDR1 is SGHRS and CDR2 is YFSETQ. In DNA, the CDR3 is TGCGCCAGCAGCTTGCAGGGACAGGGAGATGAAGCTTTCTTT. Translating gives CASSLQGQGDEAFF.

The chain links TRBV7-3 to TRBJ1-5, with 7 bases lining up with TRBD1. Germline lookup yields CDR1 SGHTA and CDR2 FQGTGA. The ends lost 2 bases at V and 5 bases at J; junction bases unmatched: 3. This CDR3 has 14 residues. Written as DNA, the CDR3 is TGTGCCAGCAGCTTAGGGGACAGATATCAGCCCCAGCATTTT. Encoded protein: CASSLGDRYQPQHF.

The V call is TRBV28, the J call TRBJ1-2; no clear D. This CDR3 has 12 residues. Per germline, CDR1 MDHEN and CDR2 SYDVKM. V lost 4 bases and J 1 base, leaving 4 bases between the germline ends. The CDR3 protein is CASSSYNYGYTF. The CDR3, as DNA: TGTGCCAGCAGTTCTTATAACTATGGCTACACCTTC.

This sequence joins TRBV30 and TRBJ1-2; D call uncertain. The germline CDR1 and CDR2 sequences are GTSNPN and SVGIG (reference sequence). This CDR3 has 13 residues. Trimming shortened V by 0 bases and J by 7 bases, and 12 bases separated the two germline ends. CDR3 DNA sequence: TGTGCCTGGAGTGTACTGTATACGTCTGGCTACACCTTC. Its protein product is CAWSVLYTSGYTF.

This chain links TRBV7-8 with TRBJ2-2; D not certain. Germline V gene data show CDR1 as SGHVS and CDR2 as FQNEAQ. The V end lost 5 bases, the J end lost 0 bases, and 13 bases lay between the germline ends. CDR3 size: 16 residues. CDR3 DNA sequence: TGTGCCAGCAGCCCACGGGTGATCGCGAACACCGGGGAGCTGTTTTTT. Its translation: CASSPRVIANTGELFF.

V usage is TRBV6-1 and J usage is TRBJ2-3, with a weak D call TRBD2 (6 bases). Trimming took 7 bases from V and 4 from J, leaving 9 bases between them. The CDR3 totals 12 residues. Germline values: CDR1 MNHNS, CDR2 SASEGT. Here the CDR3 DNA reads TGTGCCAGCACCGGGAGCTCAGATACGCAGTATTTT. This encodes CASTGSSDTQYF.

In regard to this clone: Within the sample, other DNA sequences also encode this same CDR3. V gene TRBV18 combines with J gene TRBJ2-7; 8 bases line up with TRBD2. J was trimmed by 3 bases and V by 0 bases; bases with no gene match: 1. Germline-derived CDR1 and CDR2 are KGHSH and LQKENI. This CDR3 contains 14 residues. The CDR3: CASSPPAGVYEQYF. DNA of the CDR3: TGTGCCAGCTCACCACCAGCGGGGGTCTACGAGCAGTACTTC.

This rearrangement joins TRBV18 to TRBJ1-2; TRBD1 matches at 10 bases. The V gene end was trimmed by 2 bases and the J gene end by 3 bases; junction bases not matched to a gene: 6. In germline, CDR1 is KGHSH, CDR2 LQKENI. The CDR3 consists of 16 residues. The DNA for the CDR3 is TGTGCCAGCTCACCAAGCCCCGGGACAGGGGACTATGGCTACACCTTC. Translating it yields CASSPSPGTGDYGYTF.

The chain uses TRBV5-1 and TRBJ1-5; 12 nucleotides line up with TRBD1. Germline V gene data show CDR1 as SGHRS and CDR2 as YFSETQ. The junction had 5 bases not matched to a gene; V was cut back by 3 bases and J by 7 bases. The CDR3 loop spans 15 amino acids. CDR3 DNA: TGCGCCAGCAGCTCGGGGACAGGGGGCGAACAGCCCCAGCATTTT. It is translated as CASSSGTGGEQPQHF.

This rearrangement joins TRBV28 to TRBJ2-3; TRBD1 matches at 12 bases. CDR1 and CDR2 (germline): MDHEN, SYDVKM. The CDR3 totals 15 residues. The V and J ends lost 5 bases and 6 bases, in that order; junction bases with no gene match: 6. The CDR3 region is CASSRGQGAVDTQYF. In DNA, the CDR3 is TGTGCCAGCAGTAGGGGACAGGGGGCGGTGGATACGCAGTATTTT.